Listed below are T cell receptor beta chains from one sample, sequenced in a study of T-cell reconstitution after alpha-beta-depleted transplantation in children. TCRdb reprocessed the PCR reads with MiXCR, giving one entry per CDR3 protein. This table holds approximately 980,000 distinct CDR3 sequences, around 30% found once. The starting material was PBMCs, mostly from graft donor cells, obtained 360 days after TCRalphabeta/CD19-depleted stem cell transplant. The origin of the receptors is a boy younger than two who had a stem cell transplant for SCID, so the T cells may come from the graft donor. The CDR3 runs from the conserved cysteine through the conserved F or W. The D gene is left open where the match is weak. Rows may omit the clone size; those that give it use once, few, many or a size class.

TRBV5-1	-	few	TRBJ1-1	TGCGCCAGCAGGAGTTTCAAGATGAACACTGAAGCTTTCTTT	CASRSFKMNTEAFF
TRBV18	TRBD1	few	TRBJ2-1	TGTGCCAGCTCACCGAAGGGGACAGGGGGCGATGAGCAGTTCTTC	CASSPKGTGGDEQFF
TRBV5-1	TRBD1	many	TRBJ2-1	TGCGCCAGCAGTCTGGGGACAGGGGAGGCGAATGAGCAGTTCTTC	CASSLGTGEANEQFF
TRBV20-1	TRBD1	-	TRBJ2-3	TGCAGTGCTAGGGTCCAGGGGGCAGATACGCAGTATTTT	CSARVQGADTQYF
TRBV28	-	-	TRBJ1-4	TGTGCCAGCAATACTCCGGGACACCTTGAAAAACTGTTTTTT	CASNTPGHLEKLFF
TRBV6-1	-	few	TRBJ1-6	TGTGCCAGCATGGATAATAGCCTGGTTTATAATTCACCCCTCCACTTT	CASMDNSLVYNSPLHF
TRBV7-9	-	-	TRBJ2-5	TGTGCCAGCAGCCCCGGACAGTTACGAGGAGAGACCCAGTACTTC	CASSPGQLRGETQYF
TRBV12-3/TRBV12-4	-	-	TRBJ2-7	TGTGCCAGCAGTTTTGGCGCGAACTACGAGCAGTACTTC	CASSFGANYEQYF
TRBV7-9	TRBD1	-	TRBJ2-5	TGTGCCAGCAGCGGGGGACAGGGAGGGAGCAAACAAGAGACCCAGTACTTC	CASSGGQGGSKQETQYF
TRBV5-1	TRBD1	few	TRBJ2-7	TGCGCCAGCAGCCGGACGGACAGGGGGTCCTACGAGCAGTACTTC	CASSRTDRGSYEQYF
TRBV12-3/TRBV12-4	TRBD2	-	TRBJ2-1	TGTGCCAGCAGTCGACTAGCGGGGGCCGGGAGTGAGCAGTTCTTC	CASSRLAGAGSEQFF
TRBV2	-	-	TRBJ2-7	TGTGCCAGCAGTGATCAACTTAACTACGAGCAGTACTTC	CASSDQLNYEQYF
TRBV29-1	-	-	TRBJ2-1	TGCAGCTCCGGGACTCCGTGGGATGAGCAGTTCTTC	CSSGTPWDEQFF
TRBV11-3	TRBD2	-	TRBJ2-5	TGTGCCAGCAGCTTGACGGGACTAGTTGGAGAGACCCAGTACTTC	CASSLTGLVGETQYF
TRBV2	-	few	TRBJ2-2	TGTGCCAGCAATCAGGGAGTGGGGACCGGGGAGCTGTTTTTT	CASNQGVGTGELFF
TRBV5-1	TRBD1	-	TRBJ2-1	TGCGCCAGCAGCTTGAGGACAGGGGGGGCACCGGAGCAGTTCTTC	CASSLRTGGAPEQFF
TRBV19	TRBD1	-	TRBJ2-3	TGTGCCAGTAGTACTAAAGGGACAGGGAGGGGCACAGATACGCAGTATTTT	CASSTKGTGRGTDTQYF
TRBV5-1	-	few	TRBJ2-7	TGCGCCAGCAGCTTGGCCGTAACGACCCACTCCTACGAGCAGTACTTC	CASSLAVTTHSYEQYF
TRBV27	TRBD2	few	TRBJ2-5	TGTGCCAGCAGTGCGGCATCACTAGCGGGGGGCCCAGAGACCCAGTACTTC	CASSAASLAGGPETQYF
TRBV7-8	-	few	TRBJ2-1	TGTGCCAGCGTCGATAATGAGCAGTTCTTC	CASVDNEQFF
TRBV4-1	-	-	TRBJ1-5	TGCGCCACTACTTTGACATTCCTTAGCAATCAGCCCCAGCATTTT	CATTLTFLSNQPQHF
TRBV20-1	-	few	TRBJ2-1	TGCAGTGCTACCCGCACGGGGCTAGCCTACAATGAGCAGTTCTTC	CSATRTGLAYNEQFF
TRBV5-1	-	-	TRBJ2-4	TGCGCCAGCAGCTTGGAGGGCCGAGAAAACATTCAGTACTTC	CASSLEGRENIQYF
TRBV20-1	-	few	TRBJ1-5	TGCAGTGCCATCAGTGGGGGGGCGCGTGGCAATCAGCCCCAGCATTTT	CSAISGGARGNQPQHF
TRBV6-5	TRBD2	-	TRBJ2-1	TGTGCCAGCAGTTACTCGTTTGGAGGAGCGGGGGCGCCTTATGAGCAGTTCTTC	CASSYSFGGAGAPYEQFF
TRBV5-1	-	few	TRBJ2-7	TGCGCCAGCAGCGTAGGATTCGGAACAGGAGATCTTTCCTACGAGCAGTACTTC	CASSVGFGTGDLSYEQYF
TRBV6-5	-	few	TRBJ2-2	TGTGCCAGCGGCAGGCATAACACCGGGGAGCTGTTTTTT	CASGRHNTGELFF
TRBV10-2	-	-	TRBJ1-1	TGCGCCAGCAGTGGATCGACGGCTTCTGAGACTGAAGCTTTCTTT	CASSGSTASETEAFF
TRBV7-9	-	many	TRBJ2-7	TGTGCCAGCAGCCCCCAGGACTCCTACGAGCAGTACTTC	CASSPQDSYEQYF
TRBV14	-	many	TRBJ2-5	TGTGCCAGCAGCCAAGATTGGGCAGGGCAGGAGACCCAGTACTTC	CASSQDWAGQETQYF
TRBV2	TRBD1	-	TRBJ1-4	TGTGCCAGCACTCCTCTACCCGGGACAGGGGCGCCTACCAGAAAACTGTTTTTT	CASTPLPGTGAPTRKLFF
TRBV12-3/TRBV12-4	TRBD2	-	TRBJ2-7	TGTGCCAGCAGTTTTAGACTAGCGGAGGCTTACGAGCAGTACTTC	CASSFRLAEAYEQYF
TRBV29-1	-	few	TRBJ1-2	TGCAGCGCCCAGCGGGGGCCAGCCTATGGCTACACCTTC	CSAQRGPAYGYTF
TRBV5-1	-	many	TRBJ2-1	TGCGCCAGCAGCTTGGCGGGGCCCTACAATGAGCAGTTCTTC	CASSLAGPYNEQFF
TRBV29-1	-	few	TRBJ1-1	TGCAGCGTTGTAAGCCGACCCGGGAACACTGAAGCTTTCTTT	CSVVSRPGNTEAFF
TRBV7-8	TRBD1	few	TRBJ1-2	TGTGCCAGCAACAAAGCTAACAGGGGGATCGGCTATGGCTACACCTTC	CASNKANRGIGYGYTF
TRBV12-3/TRBV12-4	-	-	TRBJ1-5	TGTGCCAGCAGTTTCTCCCCAGAGAGGCGCAATCAGCCCCAGCATTTT	CASSFSPERRNQPQHF
TRBV25-1	-	-	TRBJ1-4	TGTGCCAGCAGCTCCCTGACGGGTATTAATGAAAAACTGTTTTTT	CASSSLTGINEKLFF
TRBV7-9	TRBD2	-	TRBJ2-5	TGTGCCAGCAGCCCGAGACTAGCGGGGAAGACAGAGACCCAGTACTTC	CASSPRLAGKTETQYF
TRBV5-1	TRBD1	-	TRBJ2-1	TGCGCCAGCAGGAGGTTCTGGACAGGTCCGGAAATCAGGAGCTCCTACAATGAGCAGTTCTTC	CASRRFWTGPEIRSSYNEQFF
TRBV11-2	-	few	TRBJ2-7	TGTGCCAGCAGCTTAGATGGCTTAGGACAGCTATTCACCTACGAGCAGTACTTC	CASSLDGLGQLFTYEQYF
TRBV5-5	-	-	TRBJ2-2	TGTGCCAGCAGCCGTGGAGGGACGGACACCGGGGAGCTGTTTTTT	CASSRGGTDTGELFF
TRBV5-1	-	-	TRBJ1-2	TGCGCCAGCAGCTTGGAGTCTGCTCCCTATGGCTACACCTTC	CASSLESAPYGYTF
TRBV4-1	TRBD1	few	TRBJ2-7	TGCGCCAGCAGCCCCTCACAGGGGGCGGACGAGCAGTACTTC	CASSPSQGADEQYF
TRBV7-3	-	few	TRBJ2-5	TGTGCCAGCAGCACCACTAGTAAAGAGACCCAGTACTTC	CASSTTSKETQYF
TRBV4-1	TRBD1	-	TRBJ1-4	TGCGCCAGCAGCCAAGTATTGACAGGGGTTTACGAAAAACTGTTTTTT	CASSQVLTGVYEKLFF
TRBV7-6	-	many	TRBJ1-6	TGTGCCAGCAGCTTCAGCTCCTATAATTCACCCCTCCACTTT	CASSFSSYNSPLHF
TRBV18	-	-	TRBJ2-7	TGTGCCAGCTCACCAGAAGATGTCAGGAAGTACTACGAGCAGTACTTC	CASSPEDVRKYYEQYF
TRBV2	-	-	TRBJ2-4	TGTGCCACCCAGAGGTGGGACATTCAGTACTTC	CATQRWDIQYF
TRBV7-9	TRBD1	-	TRBJ1-6	TGTGCCAGCAGTTTGCGGGACAGGGGATCACCCCTCCACTTT	CASSLRDRGSPLHF
TRBV9	-	-	TRBJ2-3	TGTGCCAGCAGCGCCACTCTTTCCCGGGGTACGCAGTATTTT	CASSATLSRGTQYF
TRBV24-1	-	few	TRBJ2-5	TGTGCCACCAGTGCATATGAACCTCTAGCGTCAGAAAGAGAGACCCAGTACTTC	CATSAYEPLASERETQYF
TRBV20-1	-	-	TRBJ2-1	TGCAGTGCTAGCGGCCGGGTATACAATGAGCAGTTCTTC	CSASGRVYNEQFF
TRBV18	-	-	TRBJ2-5	TGTGCCAGCTCACCACTTGGGTTCGGCGGGGAGCCCACCAAAGAGACCCAGTACTTC	CASSPLGFGGEPTKETQYF
TRBV28	TRBD2	few	TRBJ2-2	TGTGCCAGCAAGGTCAAAGCGGGGGCCCCGAACACCGGGGAGCTGTTTTTT	CASKVKAGAPNTGELFF